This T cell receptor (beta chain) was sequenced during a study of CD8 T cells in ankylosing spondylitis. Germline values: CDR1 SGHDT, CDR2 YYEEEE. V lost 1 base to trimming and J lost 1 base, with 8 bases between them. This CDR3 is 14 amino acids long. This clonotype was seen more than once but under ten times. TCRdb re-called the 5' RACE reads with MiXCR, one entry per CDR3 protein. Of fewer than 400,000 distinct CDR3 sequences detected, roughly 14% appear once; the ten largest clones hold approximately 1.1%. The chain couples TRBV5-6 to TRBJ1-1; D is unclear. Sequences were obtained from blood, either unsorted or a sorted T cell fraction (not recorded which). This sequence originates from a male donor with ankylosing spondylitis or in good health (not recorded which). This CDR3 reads CASSLWLGNTEAFF. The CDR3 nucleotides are TGTGCCAGCAGCTTGTGGCTCGGGAACACTGAAGCTTTCTTT.